Below, 2 T cell receptor beta chains from the same sample are listed, as sequenced in a study of cytomegalovirus exposure and HLA in healthy donors (dated 2017 in TCRdb). The library was prepared using the immunoSEQ multiplex PCR assay. The multiplex PCR relied on a mix of 60 forward primers for TCR Vbeta segments and 13 reverse primers for TCR Jbeta segments. As stored in TCRdb, this immuneACCESS dataset retains in-frame rearrangements with V and J assigned. A fraction of the clones does not appear; measured against another copy, unresolved V genes explain less than half of the discrepancy, and the remainder lacks a known reason. The sample contains some 140,000 clones, more than 70% of them found a single time. Over 1% of the sample is in the top ten clones. The sequenced sample was PBMCs. These receptors were collected from a male donor in good health and CMV-seropositive.

The chain couples TRBV7-2 to TRBJ2-3; D remains unclear. The CDR3 sequence is 14 residues long. Germline-derived CDR1 and CDR2 are SGHTA and FQGNSA. The V and J ends lost 8 bases and 0 bases respectively, with 12 bases between them. DNA of the CDR3: TGTGCCAGCCAATTCTGGCTCAGCACAGATACGCAGTATTTT. Amino acid sequence: CASQFWLSTDTQYF.

The chain employs TRBV6-4 and TRBJ2-1; 10 bases map to TRBD2. This CDR3 comprises 15 residues. With V trimmed by 0 bases and J by 9 bases, 5 bases remained unmatched. Per germline, CDR1 MRHNA and CDR2 SNTAGT. CDR3 coding DNA: TGTGCCAGCAGTGACTCGAGCGGGAGGGCAAGTGAGCAGTTCTTC. Translating gives CASSDSSGRASEQFF.